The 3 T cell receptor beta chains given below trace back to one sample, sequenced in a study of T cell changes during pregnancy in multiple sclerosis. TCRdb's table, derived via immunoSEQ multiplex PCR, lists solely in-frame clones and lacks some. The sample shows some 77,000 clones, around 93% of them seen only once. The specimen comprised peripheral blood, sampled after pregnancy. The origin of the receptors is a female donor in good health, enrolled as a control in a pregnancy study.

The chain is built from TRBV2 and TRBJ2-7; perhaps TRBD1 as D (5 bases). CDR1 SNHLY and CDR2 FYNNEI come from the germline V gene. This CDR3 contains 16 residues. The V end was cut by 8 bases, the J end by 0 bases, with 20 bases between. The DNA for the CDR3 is TGTGCCAGCGGGGATCTATTTGACAGTTCCTCCTACGAGCAGTACTTC. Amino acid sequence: CASGDLFDSSSYEQYF.

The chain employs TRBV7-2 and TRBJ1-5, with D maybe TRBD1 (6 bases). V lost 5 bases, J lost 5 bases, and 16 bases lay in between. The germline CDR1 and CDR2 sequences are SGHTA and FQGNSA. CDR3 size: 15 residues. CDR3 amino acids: CASSRSGTTHQPQHF. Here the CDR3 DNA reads TGTGCCAGCAGCCGGTCCGGGACAACTCATCAGCCCCAGCATTTT.

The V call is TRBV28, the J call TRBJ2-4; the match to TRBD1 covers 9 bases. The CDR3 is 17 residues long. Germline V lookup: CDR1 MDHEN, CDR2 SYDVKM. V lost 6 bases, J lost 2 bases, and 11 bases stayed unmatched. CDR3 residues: CASRPPNRGPTKNIQYF. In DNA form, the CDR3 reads TGTGCCAGCAGGCCACCTAACAGGGGGCCGACCAAAAACATTCAGTACTTC.